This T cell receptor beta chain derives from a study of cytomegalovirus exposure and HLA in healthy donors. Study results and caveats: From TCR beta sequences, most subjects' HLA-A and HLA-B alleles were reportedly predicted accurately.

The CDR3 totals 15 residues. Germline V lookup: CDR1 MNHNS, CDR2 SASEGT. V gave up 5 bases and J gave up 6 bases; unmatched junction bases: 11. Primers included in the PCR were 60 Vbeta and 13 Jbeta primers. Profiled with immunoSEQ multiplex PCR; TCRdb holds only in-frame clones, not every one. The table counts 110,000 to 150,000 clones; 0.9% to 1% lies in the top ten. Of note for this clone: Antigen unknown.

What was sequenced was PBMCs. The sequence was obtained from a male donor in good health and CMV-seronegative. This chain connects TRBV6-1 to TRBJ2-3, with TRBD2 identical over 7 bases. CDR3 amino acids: CASSPQRREGDTQYF. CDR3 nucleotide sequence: TGTGCCAGCAGTCCTCAGCGTAGGGAGGGGGATACGCAGTATTTT.